These 25 T cell receptor beta chains were sequenced from one sample in a study of blood T cell repertoires in COVID-19. Repertoires were generated with immunoSEQ multiplex PCR, while TCRdb's copy carries only in-frame clones and drops some. This table has over 200,000 clones, 80% to 95% appearing once. The sequenced sample was peripheral blood. The receptors come from a man between 60 and 70 years old with COVID-19, enrolled during active disease.

This sequence joins TRBV23-1 and TRBJ2-3, with D unresolved. TRBV23-1 is placed among ORFs of uncertain function. The CDR3 is 14 amino acids. Trimming removed 3 bases from V and 1 base from J, with 8 bases in between. CDR3: CASSHGQGTDTQYF. The CDR3 DNA is TGCGCCAGCAGTCATGGGCAGGGCACAGATACGCAGTATTTT.

This clone was seen just once. This chain links TRBV27 with TRBJ1-1; D possibly corresponds to TRBD1 (6 bases). Germline V gives CDR1 MNHEY, CDR2 SMNVEV (reference sequence). The V and J ends lost 4 bases and 1 base respectively, with 13 bases between them. The CDR3 has 15 residues. CDR3 DNA: TGTGCCAGCAGTTCAATCCGGACAGCGAACACTGAAGCTTTCTTT. It encodes CASSSIRTANTEAFF.

This rearrangement joins TRBV11-1 to TRBJ1-1; 10 bases are a match to TRBD1. Per germline, CDR1 SGHAT and CDR2 FQDESV (reference sequence). This CDR3 is 15 amino acids long. V lost 5 bases to trimming and J lost 10 bases; unmatched junction nucleotides: 13. As DNA, the CDR3 is TGTGCCAGCAGCCCCTCGGACAGGGGGGGCCGTGGAGCTTTCTTT. Residues: CASSPSDRGGRGAFF.

Worth noting for this clone: A junction end diverges from the germline sequence, so it may reflect a read error. The chain carries TRBV5-1 and TRBJ2-1, with 11 bases that match TRBD1. Germline V gene lookup returns CDR1 SGHRS and CDR2 YFSETQ. This CDR3 region has 17 residues. CDR3 in DNA: TGCGCCGGCAGCTCGGACCGCTCCGGGACAGGGGGTTATGAGCAGTTCTTC. It yields the protein CAGSSDRSGTGGYEQFF.

The V and J genes are TRBV18 and TRBJ2-1; TRBD1 matches at 7 bases. The CDR3 consists of 16 residues. Germline CDR1 reads KGHSH; CDR2 reads LQKENI. Losses at the gene ends were 0 bases for V and 4 bases for J; bases not matched to a gene: 6. The chain's CDR3 is CASSPPGQGVYNEQFF. The CDR3 DNA sequence: TGTGCCAGCTCACCACCGGGGCAGGGGGTGTACAATGAGCAGTTCTTC.

V is TRBV27 and J is TRBJ2-2; TRBD1 aligns across 9 bases. The CDR3 spans 16 residues. The V and J ends lost 3 bases and 4 bases, in that order; junction bases with no gene match: 6. Germline V gene data show CDR1 as MNHEY and CDR2 as SMNVEV (reference sequence). The DNA for the CDR3 is TGTGCCAGCAGTTTCGGGACAGGGTCGGGCACCGGGGAGCTGTTTTTT. Its protein is CASSFGTGSGTGELFF.

This chain links TRBV7-2 with TRBJ2-1, with TRBD2 identical over 11 bases. The CDR3 contains 17 residues. V was pared by 5 bases and J by 1 base, with 7 bases of the junction left unmatched. Germline CDR1 SGHTA, CDR2 FQGNSA. CDR3: CASSKTSGSVSYNEQFF. Here the CDR3 DNA reads TGTGCCAGCAGCAAAACTAGCGGGAGTGTGTCCTACAATGAGCAGTTCTTC.

The CDR3, as DNA: TGTGCCAGCAGCTTAGCCCACAGGGAGTACGGCTACACCTTC. It yields the protein CASSLAHREYGYTF. This chain connects TRBV7-8 to TRBJ1-2; D may be TRBD1 (6 bases). Trimming left V 0 bases short and J 8 bases short, with 13 bases between. The CDR3 is 14 amino acids. Germline V gene data show CDR1 as SGHVS and CDR2 as FQNEAQ.

CDR3: CASSVAGSQETQYF. DNA of the CDR3: TGCGCCAGCAGCGTGGCAGGGTCACAAGAGACCCAGTACTTC. This rearrangement joins TRBV5-1 to TRBJ2-5; a weak D match, TRBD1 (5 bases). Germline V gene sequence: CDR1 SGHRS, CDR2 YFSETQ. Between the trimmed V and J ends, which lost 4 bases and 2 bases, there was a span of 12 bases. The CDR3 consists of 14 residues.

The chain recombines TRBV6-5 with TRBJ1-2; maybe TRBD1 (5 bases). Germline CDR1 is MNHEY and CDR2 is SVGAGI. CDR3 length: 13 amino acids. V gave up 2 bases and J gave up 7 bases, with 11 bases separating them. DNA for the CDR3: TGTGCCAGCAGTTACGGGGCCCTCTCTGGCTACACCTTC. Amino acid sequence: CASSYGALSGYTF.

The genes are TRBV29-1 and TRBJ2-2; no definite D call. Germline CDR1 reads SQVTM; CDR2 reads ANQGSEA. The CDR3 length is 11 residues. V lost 5 bases and J lost 6, with 7 bases in between. The CDR3 DNA reads as TGCAGCGTTCTCCGGGCCGGGGAGCTGTTTTTT. Its protein product is CSVLRAGELFF.

The chain is built from TRBV10-1 and TRBJ2-7; TRBD2 is a possible D gene (6 bases). Germline V gene lookup returns CDR1 WNHNN and CDR2 SYGVQD (reference sequence). This CDR3 comprises 15 residues. The ends were cut back, 0 bases at V and 3 bases at J, with 12 bases in the middle. The CDR3 sequence: CASSESLRDRYEQYF. The CDR3 DNA reads TGCGCCAGCAGTGAGTCTTTGCGGGACCGCTACGAGCAGTACTTC.

This rearrangement joins TRBV3-1 (or the pseudogene TRBV3-2) to TRBJ2-4; 9 bases fit TRBD1. CDR3 length equals 15 residues. Germline loops: CDR1 LGHDT, CDR2 YNNKEL (reference sequence). V lost 4 bases, J lost 4 bases, and 5 bases stayed unmatched. The DNA for the CDR3 is TGTGCCAGCAGCCTCGGGACAGGGACTAAAAACATTCAGTACTTC. Protein product: CASSLGTGTKNIQYF.

V is TRBV7-9 and J is TRBJ2-2; 11 bases line up with TRBD1. J gave up 7 bases and V 4 bases, and 5 bases lay outside the gene matches. The CDR3 contains 15 residues. Germline V CDR1 and CDR2: SEHNR, FQNEAQ (reference sequence). The CDR3, as DNA: TGTGCCAGCAGCTCGGACAGGGGGCAAGGCGGGGAGCTGTTTTTT. It specifies CASSSDRGQGGELFF.

The genes are TRBV13 and TRBJ1-1; 8 nucleotides agree with TRBD1. Germline V gene sequence: CDR1 PRHDT, CDR2 FYEKMQ (reference sequence). This CDR3 spans 15 amino acids. The V and J ends lost 5 bases and 5 bases, in that order; junction bases with no gene match: 10. DNA for the CDR3: TGTGCCAGCAGCCCGAAAAACAGGGGGGGGACTGAAGCTTTCTTT. This translates into CASSPKNRGGTEAFF.

V usage is TRBV24-1 and J usage is TRBJ2-1; a weak D match, TRBD1 (8 bases). Trimming removed 5 bases from V and 5 bases from J, with 15 bases in between. The CDR3 is made up of 15 amino acids. Looked up from germline, CDR1 is KGHDR and CDR2 is SFDVKD. The CDR3 protein is CATSGGGTGDNEQFF. In DNA form, the CDR3 reads TGTGCCACCAGTGGGGGGGGGACAGGAGACAATGAGCAGTTCTTC.

Here the CDR3 DNA reads TGCGCCAGCAGCCTTGGCCAGAGCGGGCACATTCAGTACTTC. This gives the protein CASSLGQSGHIQYF. J is TRBJ2-4 and V is TRBV4-1, with D maybe TRBD2 (6 bases). V dropped 4 bases and J dropped 8 bases, with 15 bases sitting between them. CDR1 MGHRA and CDR2 YSYEKL come from the germline V gene. The CDR3 length is 14 residues.

J is TRBJ1-3 and V is TRBV5-6; D remains ambiguous. Germline-derived CDR1 and CDR2 are SGHDT and YYEEEE. V shed 2 bases and J shed 4 bases, with 7 bases lying between them. The CDR3 extends over 13 amino acids. The DNA of the CDR3 is TGTGCCAGCAGCTTCGGCAGGGGAAACACCATATATTTT. It codes for CASSFGRGNTIYF.

The chain carries TRBV7-2 and TRBJ2-2; the D gene is possibly TRBD2 (5 bases). The CDR3 covers 14 residues. Per the germline V gene, CDR1 is SGHTA and CDR2 is FQGNSA. V shed 6 bases and J shed 2 bases, with 10 bases lying between them. The CDR3 DNA sequence: TGTGCCAGCAGGGCGGGCCTCAACACCGGGGAGCTGTTTTTT. Protein sequence: CASRAGLNTGELFF.

The chain carries TRBV11-2 and TRBJ1-4; a weak D match, TRBD1 (5 bases). Germline CDR1 and CDR2: SGHAT and FQNNGV. The V gene lost 3 bases and the J gene lost 2 bases, with 7 bases spanning the gap. The CDR3 runs 14 residues. The CDR3 loop is CASSLGLTNEKLFF. The CDR3 DNA reads as TGTGCCAGCAGCTTGGGGCTGACTAATGAAAAACTGTTTTTT.

V usage is TRBV5-1 and J usage is TRBJ2-1, with TRBD1 matching 7 bases. The germline CDR1 and CDR2 sequences are SGHRS and YFSETQ. This CDR3 spans 17 amino acids. Germline trimming cut 3 bases from V and 0 bases from J; bases unmatched to any gene: 9. The CDR3 is CASSSGQAAHSYNEQFF. DNA of the CDR3: TGCGCCAGCAGCTCAGGACAGGCGGCCCACTCCTACAATGAGCAGTTCTTC.

V usage is TRBV2 and J usage is TRBJ1-3; possible D gene TRBD1, 5 bases. The CDR3 is 15 amino acids. V was clipped by 1 base and J by 4 bases, with 11 bases between them. Germline CDR1 and CDR2: SNHLY and FYNNEI. CDR3: CASSEGGSGGNTIYF. The CDR3 coding sequence is TGTGCCAGCAGTGAAGGCGGTTCAGGGGGAAACACCATATATTTT.

CDR3: CASSSPGTVLFTF. CDR3 sequence (DNA): TGTGCCAGCAGCTCTCCCGGGACAGTGCTCTTCACCTTC. V is TRBV11-2 and J is TRBJ1-2; TRBD1 matches at 7 bases. This CDR3 is built from 13 residues. Trimming at V came to 4 bases and at J to 13 bases, leaving 12 bases not matched to a gene. Looked up from germline, CDR1 is SGHAT and CDR2 is FQNNGV.

This rearrangement joins TRBV5-6 to TRBJ2-5; 12 nucleotides align to TRBD2. The CDR3 is made up of 15 amino acids. V shed 6 bases, J shed 2 bases, and the junction held 5 bases outside the gene matches. Germline-derived CDR1 and CDR2 are SGHDT and YYEEEE. The CDR3 loop reads CASTLAGGGQETQYF. The CDR3 nucleotides read TGTGCCAGCACCCTAGCGGGAGGGGGACAAGAGACCCAGTACTTC.

V and J are TRBV2 and TRBJ2-1, with 10 bases aligning to TRBD2. V lost 6 bases, J lost 11 bases, and 13 bases stayed unmatched. Germline V CDR1 and CDR2: SNHLY, FYNNEI. The CDR3 loop spans 15 amino acids. The CDR3 nucleotides are TGTGCCAGCAGACTCCAACTAGCGGGGTTTTTTCAGCAGTTCTTC. Translating it yields CASRLQLAGFFQQFF.